This T cell receptor (beta chain) was documented in a study of blood T cell repertoires in COVID-19. Germline CDR1 is SGDLS and CDR2 is YYNGEE. The CDR3 sequence is 18 residues long. V lost 5 bases, J lost 2 bases, and 11 bases stayed unmatched. Here immunoSEQ multiplex PCR was the method, and the copy in TCRdb shows in-frame clones only, minus some. Of approximately 260,000 clones in the sample, around 83% were seen once. The chain uses TRBV9 and TRBJ2-2; 11 bases fit TRBD1. The TCR was taken from a woman aged 60 to 75 with active or convalescent COVID-19. Material for sequencing was peripheral blood. CDR3 sequence reads: CASRSGQGASSNTGELFF. CDR3 in DNA: TGTGCCAGCAGATCAGGACAGGGGGCCTCCTCAAACACCGGGGAGCTGTTTTTT.